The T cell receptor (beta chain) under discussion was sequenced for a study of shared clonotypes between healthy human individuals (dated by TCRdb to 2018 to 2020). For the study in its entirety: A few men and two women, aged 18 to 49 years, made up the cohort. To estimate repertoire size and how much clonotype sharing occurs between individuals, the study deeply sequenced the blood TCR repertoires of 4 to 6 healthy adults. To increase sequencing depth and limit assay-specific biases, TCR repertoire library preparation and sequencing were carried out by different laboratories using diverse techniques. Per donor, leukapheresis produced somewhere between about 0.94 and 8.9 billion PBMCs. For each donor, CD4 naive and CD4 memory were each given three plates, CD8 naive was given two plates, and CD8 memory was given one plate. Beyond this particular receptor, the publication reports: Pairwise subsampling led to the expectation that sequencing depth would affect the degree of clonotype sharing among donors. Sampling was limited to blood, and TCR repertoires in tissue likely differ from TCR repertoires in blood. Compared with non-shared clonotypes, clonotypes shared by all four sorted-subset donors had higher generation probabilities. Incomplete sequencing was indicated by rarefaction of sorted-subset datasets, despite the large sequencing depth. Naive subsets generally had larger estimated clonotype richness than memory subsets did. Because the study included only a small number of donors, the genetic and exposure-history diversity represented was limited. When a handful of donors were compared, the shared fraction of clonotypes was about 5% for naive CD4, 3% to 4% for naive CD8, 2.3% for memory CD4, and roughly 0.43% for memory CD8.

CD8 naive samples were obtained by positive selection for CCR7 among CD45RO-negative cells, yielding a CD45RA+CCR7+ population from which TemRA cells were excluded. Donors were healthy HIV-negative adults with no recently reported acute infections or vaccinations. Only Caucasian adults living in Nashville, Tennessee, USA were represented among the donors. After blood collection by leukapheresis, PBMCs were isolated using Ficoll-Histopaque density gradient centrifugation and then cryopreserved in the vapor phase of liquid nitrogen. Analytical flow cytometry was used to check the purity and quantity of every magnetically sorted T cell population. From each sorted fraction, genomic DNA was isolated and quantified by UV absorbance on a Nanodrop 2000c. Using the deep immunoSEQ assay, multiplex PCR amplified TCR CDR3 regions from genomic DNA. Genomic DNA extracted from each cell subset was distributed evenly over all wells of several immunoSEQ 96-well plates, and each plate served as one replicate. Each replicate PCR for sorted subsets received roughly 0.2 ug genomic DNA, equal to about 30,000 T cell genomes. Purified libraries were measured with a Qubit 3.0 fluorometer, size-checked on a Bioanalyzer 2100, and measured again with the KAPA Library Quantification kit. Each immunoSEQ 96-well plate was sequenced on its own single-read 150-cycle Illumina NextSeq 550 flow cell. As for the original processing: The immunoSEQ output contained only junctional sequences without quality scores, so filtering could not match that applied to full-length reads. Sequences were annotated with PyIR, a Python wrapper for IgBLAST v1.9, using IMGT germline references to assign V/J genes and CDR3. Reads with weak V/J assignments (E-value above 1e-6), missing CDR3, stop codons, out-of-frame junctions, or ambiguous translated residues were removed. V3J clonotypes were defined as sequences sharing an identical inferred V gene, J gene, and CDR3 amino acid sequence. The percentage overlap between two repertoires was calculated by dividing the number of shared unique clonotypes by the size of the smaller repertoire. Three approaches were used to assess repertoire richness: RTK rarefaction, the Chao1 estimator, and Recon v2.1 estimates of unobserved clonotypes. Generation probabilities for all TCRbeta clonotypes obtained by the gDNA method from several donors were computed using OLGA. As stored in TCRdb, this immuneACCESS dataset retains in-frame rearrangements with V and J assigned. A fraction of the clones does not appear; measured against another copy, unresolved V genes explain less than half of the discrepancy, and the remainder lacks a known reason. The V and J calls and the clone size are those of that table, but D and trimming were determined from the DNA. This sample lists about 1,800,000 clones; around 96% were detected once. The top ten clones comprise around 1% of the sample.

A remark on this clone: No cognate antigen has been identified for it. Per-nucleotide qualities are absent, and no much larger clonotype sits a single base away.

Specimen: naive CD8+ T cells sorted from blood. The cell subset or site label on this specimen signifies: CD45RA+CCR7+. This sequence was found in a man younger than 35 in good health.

The sequenced DNA is TGTGCCAGCAGTGGGCTCCGAGATACGCAGTATTTT. Its protein is CASSGLRDTQYF. The V and J genes are TRBV25-1 and TRBJ2-3; no confident D gene assignment can be made. From the germline V gene, CDR1 is MGHDK and CDR2 is SYGVNS. There are 12 amino acids in the CDR3, from cysteine to phenylalanine inclusive. The only DNA kept is the CDR3, 36 bases in frame from the first base. V is clipped by 4 bases and J by 5 bases, and the sequence between their germline boundaries is 7 bases long.